This TCR beta chain derives from a study of blood T cell repertoires in COVID-19. A word on this clone: The sample contains more than one DNA sequence encoding this CDR3.

The table came from immunoSEQ multiplex PCR; TCRdb's copy has only in-frame clones and leaves some out. The table records 450,000 to 600,000 clones, 87% of them present only once. V was clipped by 7 bases and J by 2 bases, with 14 bases between them. Germline V gene lookup returns CDR1 MNHEY and CDR2 SVGAGI. This CDR3 spans 14 amino acids. This sequence was found in a woman aged 18 to 35 who had recovered from COVID-19. The specimen sequenced was PBMCs or T cells enriched from blood (not recorded which). This chain joins TRBV6-5 and TRBJ1-2; TRBD1 might be the D (5 bases). CDR3 in DNA: TGTGCCAGCACCGAACGGGCAGGGAACTATGGCTACACCTTC. This codes for CASTERAGNYGYTF.